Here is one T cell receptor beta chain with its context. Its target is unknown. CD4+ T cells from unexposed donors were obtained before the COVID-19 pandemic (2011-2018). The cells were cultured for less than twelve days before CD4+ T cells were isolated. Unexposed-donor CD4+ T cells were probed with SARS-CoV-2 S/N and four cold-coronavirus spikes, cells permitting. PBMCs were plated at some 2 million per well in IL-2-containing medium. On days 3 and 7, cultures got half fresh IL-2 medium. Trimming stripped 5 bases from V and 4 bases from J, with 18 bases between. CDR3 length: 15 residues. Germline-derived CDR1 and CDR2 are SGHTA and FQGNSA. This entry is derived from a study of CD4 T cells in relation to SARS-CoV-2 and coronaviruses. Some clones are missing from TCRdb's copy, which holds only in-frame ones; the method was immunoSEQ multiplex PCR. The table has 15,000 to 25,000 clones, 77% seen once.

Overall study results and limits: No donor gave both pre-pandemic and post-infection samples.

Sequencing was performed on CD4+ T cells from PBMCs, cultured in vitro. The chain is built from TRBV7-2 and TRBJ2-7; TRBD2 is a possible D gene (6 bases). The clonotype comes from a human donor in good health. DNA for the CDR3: TGTGCCAGCAGCCTCCAGGGCGGGGAGACTTACGAGCAGTACTTC. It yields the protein CASSLQGGETYEQYF. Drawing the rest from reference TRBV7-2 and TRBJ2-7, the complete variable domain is GAGVSQSPSNKVTEKGKDVELRCDPISGHTALYWYRQSLGQGLEFLIYFQGNSAPDKSGLPSDRFSAERTGGSVSTLTIQRTQQEDSAVYLCASSLQGGETYEQYFGPGTRLTVT.